This T cell receptor (beta chain) was found in a study of blood T cell repertoires in COVID-19. Study-level background: The analysed material was cDNA or gDNA that came from T cells, B-cell-depleted T cells, or PBMCs.

TCRdb keeps only in-frame clones here, not all; method: immunoSEQ multiplex PCR. The sample consists of about 100,000 clones, about four fifths of them appearing once. The specimen was peripheral blood. The TCR sequence derives from a man older than 75 with COVID-19, enrolled during active disease.

CDR3 nucleotides: TGTGCCACCAGTGATTCTGGGGGGAGTGAGCAGTTCTTC. Its protein is CATSDSGGSEQFF. The chain couples TRBV24-1 to TRBJ2-1; TRBD2 is a possible D gene (6 bases). Germline V lookup: CDR1 KGHDR, CDR2 SFDVKD. The CDR3 is 13 residues long. Trimming took 2 bases from V and 9 from J, leaving 10 bases between them.